This T cell receptor beta chain was recovered during a study of post-analysis software for immune sequencing data. Whole-study findings and limits: In multiple sclerosis, normalized Chao1 diversity was significantly below that of controls. Patients had higher frequencies than controls of roughly five TRBV segments, including TRBV5-6, TRBV5-1 and TRBV20-1.

Details on this clonotype: Its specificity is unknown.

Included in the TCR beta cDNA libraries were unique molecular identifiers. TCRdb reprocessed the PCR reads with MiXCR, giving one entry per CDR3 protein. The repertoire holds fewer than 600,000 distinct CDR3 sequences, nearly 45% seen once, with around 10% in the top ten. V shed 4 bases and J shed 1 base, with 19 bases lying between them. Germline CDR1 is SGHKS and CDR2 is YYEKEE (reference sequence). This CDR3 region has 17 residues. Sequencing was carried out using blood. The chain employs TRBV5-5 and TRBJ2-3; possibly TRBD1 for D (7 bases). The source of this sequence is a girl under 18 with multiple sclerosis. The CDR3 is CASSDYRGGKGTDTQYF. In nucleotides, the CDR3 is TGTGCCAGCAGCGATTACAGGGGCGGGAAAGGCACAGATACGCAGTATTTT.